This is a list of T cell receptor beta chains from one sample in a study of blood T cell repertoires in COVID-19. Assay used: immunoSEQ multiplex PCR; TCRdb lists only in-frame clones, some missing. The profile shows about 270,000 clones, around 89% of them singletons. Material: PBMCs or T cells enriched from blood (not recorded which). All receptors derive from a woman aged 55 to 70 in a cohort exposed to, infected with or recovered from COVID-19 (not recorded which). The CDR3 runs from the conserved cysteine through the conserved F or W. The D gene is left open where the match is weak. A row's size may be missing; if present it is once, few, many or a size class.

d_gene,v_gene,len,j_gene,abundance,CDR3aa,CDR3nt
TRBD1,TRBV28,15,TRBJ2-7,once,CASSRMGQGTYEQYF,TGTGCCAGCAGTCGTATGGGACAGGGAACCTACGAGCAGTACTTC
-,TRBV7-2,16,TRBJ2-1,-,CASSLVTGRGNNEQFF,TGTGCCAGCAGCTTAGTCACCGGAAGGGGGAACAATGAGCAGTTCTTC
TRBD2,TRBV2,15,TRBJ2-3,-,CASSGTSGSTDTQYF,TGTGCCAGCAGTGGGACTAGCGGTAGCACAGATACGCAGTATTTT
-,TRBV3-1/TRBV3-2,14,TRBJ1-5,-,CASSQALQAQPQHF,TGTGCCAGCAGCCAAGCCTTACAGGCACAGCCCCAGCATTTT
TRBD1,TRBV24-1,16,TRBJ2-1,-,CATSYYGTGGDNEQFF,TGTGCCACCAGCTATTACGGGACAGGGGGGGACAATGAGCAGTTCTTC
-,TRBV27,13,TRBJ1-1,-,CASTFRGGTEAFF,TGTGCCAGCACTTTCAGGGGCGGTACTGAAGCTTTCTTT
-,TRBV28,16,TRBJ2-3,-,CASSSGGGGGIDTQYF,TGTGCCAGCAGTTCCGGTGGAGGGGGCGGGATAGATACGCAGTATTTT
-,TRBV4-2,14,TRBJ1-1,-,CASSARFGNTEAFF,TGTGCCAGCAGCGCTCGGTTTGGGAACACTGAAGCTTTCTTT
TRBD1,TRBV11-3,17,TRBJ2-1,-,CASSLPHRGRSYNEQFF,TGTGCCAGCAGCTTACCCCACAGGGGCAGGTCCTACAATGAGCAGTTCTTC
TRBD2,TRBV7-9,17,TRBJ2-5,-,CASSFPGLAGGWETQYF,TGTGCCAGCAGCTTTCCAGGACTAGCGGGAGGGTGGGAGACCCAGTACTTC
TRBD2,TRBV7-9,14,TRBJ2-7,-,CASSGSSGKYEQYF,TGTGCCAGCAGCGGATCTAGCGGGAAATACGAGCAGTACTTC
TRBD1,TRBV19,14,TRBJ2-2,-,CASSRQGNTGELFF,TGTGCCAGTAGTAGACAGGGAAACACCGGGGAGCTGTTTTTT
TRBD1,TRBV18,13,TRBJ2-7,few,CASSSGQGAEQYF,TGTGCCAGCTCATCCGGACAGGGGGCAGAGCAGTACTTC
TRBD1,TRBV30,13,TRBJ1-6,-,CAWGTVGNSPLHF,TGTGCCTGGGGGACAGTTGGTAATTCACCCCTCCACTTT
-,TRBV18,19,TRBJ2-6,-,CASSPLEAGPASGANVLTF,TGTGCCAGCTCACCTCTGGAGGCGGGCCCTGCCTCTGGGGCCAACGTCCTGACTTTC
TRBD1,TRBV5-8,15,TRBJ2-5,-,CASSLEGQGRETQYF,TGTGCCAGCAGCTTGGAGGGACAGGGGAGAGAGACCCAGTACTTC
TRBD2,TRBV6-2/TRBV6-3,16,TRBJ2-5,-,CASSPGTSRIQETQYF,TGTGCCAGCAGTCCCGGGACTAGCCGAATCCAAGAGACCCAGTACTTC
-,TRBV18,13,TRBJ1-1,-,CASSPPTVTEAFF,TGTGCCAGCTCACCACCCACAGTCACTGAAGCTTTCTTT
TRBD1,TRBV7-9,15,TRBJ1-5,-,CASSLGTGAQQPQHF,TGTGCCAGCAGCCTTGGTACAGGGGCCCAGCAGCCCCAGCATTTT
TRBD2,TRBV7-2,16,TRBJ2-1,-,CASSAGLAGGGSEQFF,TGTGCCAGCAGCGCCGGACTAGCGGGAGGAGGGAGTGAGCAGTTCTTC
TRBD1,TRBV18,15,TRBJ2-7,-,CASSPDRGKSYEQYF,TGTGCCAGCTCTCCCGACAGGGGGAAATCCTACGAGCAGTACTTC
TRBD1,TRBV9,14,TRBJ1-2,-,CASSGQGVVYGYTF,TGTGCCAGCAGCGGACAGGGGGTTGTCTATGGCTACACCTTC
-,TRBV7-9,14,TRBJ2-7,-,CASRVKAGPYEQYF,TGTGCCAGCAGAGTTAAGGCAGGCCCCTACGAGCAGTACTTC
-,TRBV7-3,13,TRBJ1-1,-,CASSDPGGTEAFF,TGTGCCAGCAGCGACCCCGGCGGCACTGAAGCTTTCTTT
TRBD2,TRBV5-6,16,TRBJ2-3,-,CASSAPGLAVTDTQYF,TGTGCCAGCAGCGCCCCGGGACTAGCGGTAACAGATACGCAGTATTTT
TRBD2,TRBV10-3,14,TRBJ2-7,-,CATGGTSGSGEQYF,TGTGCCACGGGCGGGACTAGCGGGAGTGGTGAGCAGTACTTC
TRBD2,TRBV2,16,TRBJ2-1,-,CASDPGTSGNYNEQFF,TGTGCCAGCGACCCCGGGACTAGCGGGAACTACAATGAGCAGTTCTTC
TRBD2,TRBV29-1,16,TRBJ2-3,-,CTGGGVTGGPLDTQYF,TGCACCGGGGGTGGGGTAACGGGAGGGCCGCTAGATACGCAGTATTTT
TRBD1,TRBV19,14,TRBJ1-2,-,CASTNYGTAYGYTF,TGTGCCAGTACCAATTACGGGACAGCCTATGGCTACACCTTC
TRBD1,TRBV5-1,14,TRBJ1-2,many,CASSFGTGGRGYTF,TGCGCCAGCAGCTTTGGGACAGGGGGCCGTGGCTACACCTTC
-,TRBV7-2,14,TRBJ2-2,-,CASSASARSGELFF,TGTGCCAGCAGCGCTAGCGCAAGGTCCGGGGAGCTGTTTTTT
-,TRBV2,14,TRBJ2-2,-,CASLAEPNTGELFF,TGTGCCAGCTTAGCGGAGCCTAACACCGGGGAGCTGTTTTTT
-,TRBV3-1/TRBV3-2,12,TRBJ1-2,-,CASKDSGQGYTF,TGTGCCAGCAAGGACAGTGGCCAAGGCTACACCTTC
-,TRBV30,15,TRBJ1-2,-,CAWSEGGWGNYGYTF,TGTGCCTGGAGTGAGGGAGGGTGGGGTAACTATGGCTACACCTTC
TRBD2,TRBV5-1,15,TRBJ2-3,-,CASSLVGLVADTQYF,TGCGCCAGCAGCTTGGTCGGACTAGTGGCAGATACGCAGTATTTT
TRBD2,TRBV5-1,14,TRBJ2-7,once,CASSLEWTRGEQYF,TGCGCCAGCAGCTTGGAGTGGACTAGGGGCGAGCAGTACTTC
-,TRBV28,17,TRBJ1-5,few,CASSFTWGGGSNQPQHF,TGTGCCAGCAGTTTTACGTGGGGGGGAGGAAGCAATCAGCCCCAGCATTTT
TRBD1,TRBV28,17,TRBJ1-2,few,CASSPYGTGHTNYGYTF,TGTGCCAGCAGTCCATACGGGACAGGGCATACTAACTATGGCTACACCTTC
-,TRBV14,14,TRBJ2-7,-,CASSPQGSSNEQYF,TGTGCCAGCAGCCCCCAGGGGAGTAGCAACGAGCAGTACTTC
TRBD2,TRBV9,15,TRBJ2-7,-,CASSVEVAGVLEQYF,TGTGCCAGCAGCGTAGAGGTAGCGGGAGTTCTCGAGCAGTACTTC
TRBD1,TRBV28,16,TRBJ1-1,-,CASSTPATGLNTEAFF,TGTGCCAGCAGTACGCCCGCGACAGGGCTGAACACTGAAGCTTTCTTT
-,TRBV28,14,TRBJ2-2,-,CASSSAGQSGELFF,TGTGCCAGCAGTTCAGCCGGACAGTCCGGGGAGCTGTTTTTT
TRBD1,TRBV2,15,TRBJ2-6,-,CASRADRAGANVLTF,TGTGCCAGCAGGGCAGACAGGGCTGGGGCCAACGTCCTGACTTTC
TRBD2,TRBV5-4,15,TRBJ2-7,-,CASSDRGSGGVEQYF,TGTGCCAGCAGTGACCGGGGTAGCGGGGGGGTGGAGCAGTACTTC
-,TRBV3-1/TRBV3-2,15,TRBJ2-6,-,CASSQAGAGANVLTF,TGTGCCAGCAGCCAAGCAGGGGCTGGGGCCAACGTCCTGACTTTC
TRBD2,TRBV7-2,15,TRBJ2-3,-,CASSLWEGYTDTQYF,TGTGCCAGCAGCTTATGGGAGGGCTACACAGATACGCAGTATTTT
TRBD1,TRBV7-9,15,TRBJ1-1,-,CASSLAQGQYTEAFF,TGTGCCAGCAGCTTAGCTCAGGGACAGTACACTGAAGCTTTCTTT
-,TRBV9,16,TRBJ2-3,-,CASSVVSGFSTDTQYF,TGTGCCAGCAGCGTAGTAAGCGGGTTTAGCACAGATACGCAGTATTTT
-,TRBV6-5,14,TRBJ1-5,few,CASSLRQGNQPQHF,TGTGCCAGCAGCCTACGTCAGGGCAATCAGCCCCAGCATTTT
-,TRBV6-5,15,TRBJ1-5,once,CASSYSYRVSQPQHF,TGTGCCAGCAGTTACTCCTACAGGGTTAGTCAGCCCCAGCATTTT
-,TRBV4-2,16,TRBJ2-3,-,CASSRLARGFTDTQYF,TGTGCCAGCAGCCGCCTGGCTAGGGGATTCACAGATACGCAGTATTTT
-,TRBV7-2,16,TRBJ1-6,-,CASSARIGGENSPLHF,TGTGCCAGCAGCGCAAGGATAGGGGGTGAAAATTCACCCCTCCACTTT
-,TRBV28,12,TRBJ1-1,-,CASSLRGSEAFF,TGTGCCAGCAGTTTAAGAGGATCTGAAGCTTTCTTT
-,TRBV4-2,15,TRBJ2-7,-,CASSQDESTSYEQYF,TGTGCCAGCAGCCAAGATGAGTCAACCTCCTACGAGCAGTACTTC
-,TRBV2,17,TRBJ2-3,once,CASSVDGGRASTDTQYF,TGTGCCAGCAGTGTGGATGGCGGCCGAGCTAGCACAGATACGCAGTATTTT